Listed below are T cell receptor beta chains from one sample, sequenced in a study of T cell repertoires in cytomegalovirus infection. Antigens of these TCRs are unknown. TCRdb re-called the reads with MiXCR, one entry per CDR3 protein. The sample carries around 710,000 distinct CDR3 sequences, under 35% recorded once. The input for sequencing was cultured CD8+ T cells from PBMCs, taken from culture after CMV antigen stimulation. The receptors were gathered from a human donor in good health (CMV status not recorded). Some clones in this sample may be carry-over from other donors' samples. CDR3s include the opening cysteine and the closing phenylalanine or tryptophan. A D gene is named only where the DNA matches it firmly. A clone size is listed for some rows: how often the clone was seen (once, few, many), or a class if it is expanded.

D: -; J: TRBJ2-7; V: TRBV4-1; size: -; DNA: TGCGCCAGCAGCCAGGACAGCGTTCCTTCCTACGAGCAGTACTTC; CDR3: CASSQDSVPSYEQYF
D: TRBD1; J: TRBJ2-2; V: TRBV7-2; size: -; DNA: TGTGCCAGCAGCTGGGACAGGGAGACCCCAAACACCGGGGAGCTGTTTTTT; CDR3: CASSWDRETPNTGELFF
D: TRBD2; J: TRBJ2-7; V: TRBV5-1; size: -; DNA: TGCGCCAGCAGCCCGAGCGGGGGGACCCACGAGCAGTACTTC; CDR3: CASSPSGGTHEQYF
D: -; J: TRBJ2-7; V: TRBV6-5; size: -; DNA: TGTGCCAGCAGTTACTCGATTATGGGACCCCGCTACGAGCAGTACTTC; CDR3: CASSYSIMGPRYEQYF
D: -; J: TRBJ2-2; V: TRBV13; size: few; DNA: TGTGCCAGCAGCGACCTTGGCCGGGCCACCTACACCGGGGAGCTGTTTTTT; CDR3: CASSDLGRATYTGELFF
D: -; J: TRBJ2-5; V: TRBV5-1; size: once; DNA: TGCGCCAGCAGCTTGGGGGCCAGGCGGCGCCTCCAAGAGACCCAGTACTTC; CDR3: CASSLGARRRLQETQYF
D: -; J: TRBJ1-5; V: TRBV19; size: many; DNA: TGTGCCAGTAGTATAAGAGGGCGAAGCGATCAGCCCCAGCATTTT; CDR3: CASSIRGRSDQPQHF
D: -; J: TRBJ2-1; V: TRBV19; size: few; DNA: TGTGCCAGTAGTACGTTCGGCAGGCCTAATGAGCAGTTCTTC; CDR3: CASSTFGRPNEQFF
D: -; J: TRBJ2-7; V: TRBV19; size: -; DNA: TGTGCCAGTAGTATGGTCGGCACGGGGTCGTCCTACGAGCAGTACTTC; CDR3: CASSMVGTGSSYEQYF
D: -; J: TRBJ1-1; V: TRBV12-3/TRBV12-4; size: few; DNA: TGTGCCAGCATCATATCGATGAGTCCTGAAGCTTTCTTT; CDR3: CASIISMSPEAFF
D: -; J: TRBJ1-6; V: TRBV27; size: -; DNA: TGTGCCAGCAGTGTTTGGGGGTCACCCCTCCACTTT; CDR3: CASSVWGSPLHF
D: TRBD2; J: TRBJ2-3; V: TRBV6-5; size: -; DNA: TGTGCCAGCAGTTCAAAGCGGGGGGTCACAGATACGCAGTATTTT; CDR3: CASSSKRGVTDTQYF
D: -; J: TRBJ1-5; V: TRBV4-3; size: -; DNA: TGCGCCAGCAGCCAAGAGAGCAGTACATATAGCAATCAGCCCCAGCATTTT; CDR3: CASSQESSTYSNQPQHF
D: -; J: TRBJ2-3; V: TRBV7-2; size: many; DNA: TGTGCCAGCAGCCCACAGACAATCACAGATACGCAGTATTTT; CDR3: CASSPQTITDTQYF
D: -; J: TRBJ1-2; V: TRBV13; size: -; DNA: TGTGCCAGCAGCTTAGGCCGGTGGTCCACTATGGCCTATGGCCCCTTC; CDR3: CASSLGRWSTMAYGPF
D: -; J: TRBJ2-2; V: TRBV7-9; size: -; DNA: TGTGCCAGCAGCTTAGTTGGGGCGAGGACCGGGGAGCTGTTTTTT; CDR3: CASSLVGARTGELFF
D: -; J: TRBJ2-5; V: TRBV27; size: -; DNA: TGTGCCAGCAGTTTACGGACCAACTGGGAGACCCAGTACTTC; CDR3: CASSLRTNWETQYF
D: TRBD2; J: TRBJ2-3; V: TRBV7-9; size: -; DNA: TGTGCCAGCAGCTTACCAGCGGGGGCGCTCGATACCAGCACAGATACGCAGTATTTT; CDR3: CASSLPAGALDTSTDTQYF
D: -; J: TRBJ1-2; V: TRBV28; size: -; DNA: TGTGCCAGCAGTTCCGGGACACCCTATGGCTACACCTTC; CDR3: CASSSGTPYGYTF
D: -; J: TRBJ1-2; V: TRBV19; size: -; DNA: TGTGCCAGTAGGCCCAGGGACACCTATGGCTACACCTTC; CDR3: CASRPRDTYGYTF
D: -; J: TRBJ1-6; V: TRBV7-8; size: many; DNA: TGTGCCAGCAGCGTCAGGGACGGATATAATTCACCCCTCCACTTT; CDR3: CASSVRDGYNSPLHF
D: TRBD1; J: TRBJ2-2; V: TRBV12-3/TRBV12-4; size: few; DNA: TGTGCCAGCAGAACAGGGGTCACCGGGGAGCTGTTTTTT; CDR3: CASRTGVTGELFF
D: -; J: TRBJ2-7; V: TRBV14; size: once; DNA: TGTGCCAGCAGCCAATTTCTTAATAAACTAAACGAGCAGTACTTC; CDR3: CASSQFLNKLNEQYF
D: -; J: TRBJ1-1; V: TRBV7-6; size: -; DNA: TGTGCCAGCAGCTTATTCGCATTGAACACTGAAGCTTTCTTT; CDR3: CASSLFALNTEAFF
D: TRBD1; J: TRBJ1-1; V: TRBV4-3; size: few; DNA: TGCGCCAGCAGCCAATCCCCCGTTGGGACAGGGTTCGCTGAAGCTTTCTTT; CDR3: CASSQSPVGTGFAEAFF
D: -; J: TRBJ2-5; V: TRBV7-6; size: -; DNA: TGTGCCAGCAGCCCTAGGGAAAGGACCCAGTACTTC; CDR3: CASSPRERTQYF
D: TRBD1; J: TRBJ1-2; V: TRBV7-6; size: -; DNA: TGTGCCAGCAGAATAACAGGGACAGTCAACCCTTATGGCTACACCTTC; CDR3: CASRITGTVNPYGYTF
D: -; J: TRBJ2-2; V: TRBV7-9; size: few; DNA: TGTGCCAGCACCGAAGGGCCTAAAGGGAACACCGGGGAGCTGTTTTTT; CDR3: CASTEGPKGNTGELFF
D: -; J: TRBJ2-5; V: TRBV18; size: -; DNA: TGTGCCAGCTCAGGATATGAAGAGACCCAGTACTTC; CDR3: CASSGYEETQYF
D: -; J: TRBJ1-2; V: TRBV7-6; size: few; DNA: TGTGCCAGCAGCTTAGCCCTTTTAGACTACAACTATGGCTACACCTTC; CDR3: CASSLALLDYNYGYTF
D: TRBD2; J: TRBJ2-1; V: TRBV11-3; size: -; DNA: TGTGCCAGCAGCGAATCTAGCGGGGGAGACTACAATGAGCAGTTCTTC; CDR3: CASSESSGGDYNEQFF
D: TRBD1; J: TRBJ1-5; V: TRBV28; size: -; DNA: TGTGCCAGCAGTGGGGCATTCCGGGACAGCGGAATAAATCAGCCCCAGCATTTT; CDR3: CASSGAFRDSGINQPQHF
D: -; J: TRBJ1-5; V: TRBV6-6; size: few; DNA: TGTGCCAGCAGCCTGGAGGACCGTCAACAGCCCCAGCATTTT; CDR3: CASSLEDRQQPQHF
D: TRBD2; J: TRBJ2-2; V: TRBV11-3; size: -; DNA: TGTGCCAGCAGCTCACTAGCGGGGGGGCCACGGGACACCGGGGAGCTGTTTTTT; CDR3: CASSSLAGGPRDTGELFF
D: -; J: TRBJ1-2; V: TRBV5-8; size: -; DNA: TGTGCCAGCAGCTTCCAGAAAGGGGGCTACACCTTC; CDR3: CASSFQKGGYTF
D: TRBD2; J: TRBJ2-1; V: TRBV4-1; size: few; DNA: TGCGCCAGCAGCCAACTGTCTAGCGGGGGCCTGAGCTCCTACAATGAGCAGTTCTTC; CDR3: CASSQLSSGGLSSYNEQFF
D: -; J: TRBJ2-5; V: TRBV7-2; size: -; DNA: TGTGCCAGCAGCCCCTTGGGGACTGAGACCCAGTACTTC; CDR3: CASSPLGTETQYF
D: -; J: TRBJ1-1; V: TRBV2; size: -; DNA: TGTGCCACCCAGATTGAGGGGTTGGAAGCTTTCTTT; CDR3: CATQIEGLEAFF
D: TRBD1; J: TRBJ1-2; V: TRBV12-5; size: -; DNA: TGTGCTAGTGGTCTTCAGGACAGGGCCTATGGCTACACCTTC; CDR3: CASGLQDRAYGYTF
D: -; J: TRBJ2-1; V: TRBV29-1; size: -; DNA: TGCAGCGTTTACTCCCAGTTCAATGAGCAGTTCTTC; CDR3: CSVYSQFNEQFF
D: -; J: TRBJ1-1; V: TRBV11-2; size: -; DNA: TGTGCCAGCAAGGCCGGGACAAAGAACACTGAAGCTTTCTTT; CDR3: CASKAGTKNTEAFF
D: -; J: TRBJ2-2; V: TRBV6-5; size: -; DNA: TGTGCCAGCAGTTACTACGGGAATCCCGGGGAGCTGTTTTTT; CDR3: CASSYYGNPGELFF
D: -; J: TRBJ1-3; V: TRBV4-1; size: few; DNA: TGCGCCAGCAGCCAAGGTGGTTACTTTGGAAACACCATATATTTT; CDR3: CASSQGGYFGNTIYF
D: -; J: TRBJ2-5; V: TRBV7-9; size: -; DNA: TGTACCAGCAGCCCCCAAAGTCAAGAGACCCAGTACTTC; CDR3: CTSSPQSQETQYF
D: TRBD1; J: TRBJ1-1; V: TRBV29-1; size: -; DNA: TGCAGCGCTCAGGGGGGTCTGAACACTGAAGCTTTCTTT; CDR3: CSAQGGLNTEAFF
D: -; J: TRBJ2-7; V: TRBV7-9; size: -; DNA: TGTGCCAGCAGCGGGGGACCCTCAAGCTCCTACGAGCAGTACTTC; CDR3: CASSGGPSSSYEQYF
D: -; J: TRBJ1-2; V: TRBV4-1; size: -; DNA: TGCGCCAGCAGCCAAGAGGGGGTTGTTGGCTACACCTTC; CDR3: CASSQEGVVGYTF
D: -; J: TRBJ2-1; V: TRBV14; size: once; DNA: TGTGCCAGCAGCCAAGTCGGGTCGGGAAGGGGTGAGCAGTTCTTC; CDR3: CASSQVGSGRGEQFF
D: TRBD2; J: TRBJ2-1; V: TRBV6-6; size: -; DNA: TGTGCCAGCAGTTACTCGAGAGCGGGAGCTTACAATGAGCAGTTCTTC; CDR3: CASSYSRAGAYNEQFF
D: -; J: TRBJ2-1; V: TRBV7-9; size: -; DNA: TGTGCCAGCAGCTTGGACTCTAGCAACAGTGAGCAGTTCTTC; CDR3: CASSLDSSNSEQFF